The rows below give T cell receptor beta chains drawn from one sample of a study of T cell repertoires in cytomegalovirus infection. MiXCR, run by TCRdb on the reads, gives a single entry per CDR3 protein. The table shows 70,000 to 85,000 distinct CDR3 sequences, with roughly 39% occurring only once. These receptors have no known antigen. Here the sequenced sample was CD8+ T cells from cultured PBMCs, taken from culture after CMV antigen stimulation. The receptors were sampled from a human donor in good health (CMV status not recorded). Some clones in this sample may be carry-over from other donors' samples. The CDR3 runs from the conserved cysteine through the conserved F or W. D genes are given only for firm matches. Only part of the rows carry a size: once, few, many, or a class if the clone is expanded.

TGCGCCAGCAGCCAGGGGGGCGGGGGGAATCAGCCCCAGCATTTT,CASSQGGGGNQPQHF,TRBJ1-5,TRBV4-1,-,-
TGTGCCAGCAGTTCCACACTTGACACCTATCTAGCGGGGGTTTACGAGCAGTACTTC,CASSSTLDTYLAGVYEQYF,TRBJ2-7,TRBV28,TRBD2,-
TGTGCCAGCAGTCCTAGCCGCAGGGGAGAAGTTTCCTACGAGCAGTACTTC,CASSPSRRGEVSYEQYF,TRBJ2-7,TRBV6-5,-,-
TGTGCCAGCAGCCCGCGGGGAGCGGGGGATACCTACGAGCAGTACTTC,CASSPRGAGDTYEQYF,TRBJ2-7,TRBV7-8,TRBD2,-
TGTGCCAGCACCTCAGGCGCCAGAGAAGAGACCCAGTACTTC,CASTSGAREETQYF,TRBJ2-5,TRBV2,-,few
TGTGCCAGCAGTTACGGCAGTTCCACTGAAGCTTTCTTT,CASSYGSSTEAFF,TRBJ1-1,TRBV6-6,-,-
TGTGCCAGCAGCCCCGCCCGCCAAGAGACCCAGTACTTC,CASSPARQETQYF,TRBJ2-5,TRBV6-1,-,-
TGCGCCAGCAGCAGAGGACTAGATCAAGCGGAGACCCAGTACTTC,CASSRGLDQAETQYF,TRBJ2-5,TRBV4-3,TRBD2,-
TGTGCCAGCAGCCAGAGACTGGCCGGGGAGCAGTACTTC,CASSQRLAGEQYF,TRBJ2-7,TRBV7-9,-,-
TGTGCCACCAACACAGATACGCAGTATTTT,CATNTDTQYF,TRBJ2-3,TRBV19,-,-
TGCGCCAGCAGCCAGCAGGTCGTGGTCGGATTGGGATACAATGAGCAGTTCTTC,CASSQQVVVGLGYNEQFF,TRBJ2-1,TRBV4-1,-,-
TGCAGTGCTAGTGACCGGGACAGGGAATATTCCATCCAAGAGACCCAGTACTTC,CSASDRDREYSIQETQYF,TRBJ2-5,TRBV20-1,TRBD1,-
TGTGCCAGCAGCTTAGGCCCGGGACAGGGGGTCCCTGAAGCTTTCTTT,CASSLGPGQGVPEAFF,TRBJ1-1,TRBV7-2,TRBD1,-
TGTGCCAGCAGCTTAGAGAGCAGGGGCCTACGCAATGAGCAGTTCTTC,CASSLESRGLRNEQFF,TRBJ2-1,TRBV7-6,-,-
TGTGCCAGCAGCTTAGGTGACAGCCTCGAGCAGTACTTC,CASSLGDSLEQYF,TRBJ2-7,TRBV7-6,-,many
TGTGCCAGCAGCCCAGGCGGGGGGCCCGGGGAGCTGTTTTTT,CASSPGGGPGELFF,TRBJ2-2,TRBV7-3,TRBD2,-
TGTGCCAGCAGCTGGGACAGGGGCACGGGGGACACTGAAGCTTTCTTT,CASSWDRGTGDTEAFF,TRBJ1-1,TRBV6-2/TRBV6-3,TRBD1,-
TGTGCCAGCAGCTTAGCGGGGGGGACCACAGATACGCAGTATTTT,CASSLAGGTTDTQYF,TRBJ2-3,TRBV7-9,TRBD2,few